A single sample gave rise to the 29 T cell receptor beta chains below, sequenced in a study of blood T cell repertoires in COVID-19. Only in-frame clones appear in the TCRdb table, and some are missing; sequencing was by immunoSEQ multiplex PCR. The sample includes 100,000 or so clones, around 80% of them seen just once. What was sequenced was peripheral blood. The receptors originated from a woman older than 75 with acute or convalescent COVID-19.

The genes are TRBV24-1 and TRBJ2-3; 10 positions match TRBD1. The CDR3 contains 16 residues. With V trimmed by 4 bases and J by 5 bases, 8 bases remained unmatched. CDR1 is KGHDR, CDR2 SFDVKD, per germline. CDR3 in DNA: TGTGCCACCAGTGACCGACAGGGGGCGCCGGGAGATACGCAGTATTTT. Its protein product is CATSDRQGAPGDTQYF.

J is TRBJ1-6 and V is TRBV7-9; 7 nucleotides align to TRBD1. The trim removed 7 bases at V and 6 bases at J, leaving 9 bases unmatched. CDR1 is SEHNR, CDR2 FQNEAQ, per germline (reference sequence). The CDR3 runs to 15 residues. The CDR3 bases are TGTGCCAGCAAATTAGTGGGACAGAGTAATTCACCCCTCCACTTT. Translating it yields CASKLVGQSNSPLHF.

The CDR3 spells CASSQVKRDSYEQYF. The CDR3, as DNA: TGCGCCAGCAGCCAAGTAAAGCGGGACTCCTACGAGCAGTACTTC. V usage is TRBV4-1 and J usage is TRBJ2-7; the match to TRBD2 covers 7 bases. This CDR3 is built from 15 residues. CDR1 MGHRA and CDR2 YSYEKL come from the germline V gene. Unmatched junction bases numbered 3, after V lost 1 base and J lost 0 bases.

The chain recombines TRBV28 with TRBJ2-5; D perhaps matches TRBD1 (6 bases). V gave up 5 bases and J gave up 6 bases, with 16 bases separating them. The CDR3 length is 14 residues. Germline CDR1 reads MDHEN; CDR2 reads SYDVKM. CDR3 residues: CASSQGGTAKTQYF. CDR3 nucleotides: TGTGCCAGCAGTCAAGGGGGAACGGCAAAGACCCAGTACTTC. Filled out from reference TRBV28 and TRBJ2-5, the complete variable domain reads DVKVTQSSRYLVKRTGEKVFLECVQDMDHENMFWYRQDPGLGLRLIYFSYDVKMKEKGDIPEGYSVSREKKERFSLILESASTNQTSMYLCASSQGGTAKTQYFGPGTRLLVL.

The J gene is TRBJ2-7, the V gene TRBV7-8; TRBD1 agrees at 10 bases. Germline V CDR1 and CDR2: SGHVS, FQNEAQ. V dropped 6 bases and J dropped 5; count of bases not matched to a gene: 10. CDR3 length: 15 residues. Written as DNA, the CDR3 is TGTGCCAGCAGAGCCGGGACAGGGGATTTTAACGAGCAGTACTTC. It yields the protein CASRAGTGDFNEQYF.

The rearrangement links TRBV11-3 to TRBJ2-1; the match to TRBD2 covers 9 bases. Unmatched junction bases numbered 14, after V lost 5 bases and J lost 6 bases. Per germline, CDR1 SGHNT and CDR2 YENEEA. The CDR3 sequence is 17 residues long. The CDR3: CASSALPGLAVTNEQFF. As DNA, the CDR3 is TGTGCCAGCAGCGCCCTCCCGGGACTAGCAGTTACCAATGAGCAGTTCTTC.

The CDR3 nucleotides read TGTGCCAGCAGTTTTGACAGACAACCTCAAGAGACCCAGTACTTC. Protein sequence: CASSFDRQPQETQYF. The gene calls are TRBV7-8 and TRBJ2-5, with D possibly being TRBD1 (5 bases). The CDR3 consists of 15 residues. V was clipped by 6 bases and J by 2 bases, with 16 bases between them. CDR1 is SGHVS, CDR2 FQNEAQ, per germline.

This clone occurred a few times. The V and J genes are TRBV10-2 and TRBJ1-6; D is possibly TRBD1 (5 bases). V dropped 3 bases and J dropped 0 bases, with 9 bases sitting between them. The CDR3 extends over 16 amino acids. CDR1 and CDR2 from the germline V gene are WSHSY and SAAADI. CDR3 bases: TGCGCCAGCAGTGATCCAGACAGCTCCTATAATTCACCCCTCCACTTT. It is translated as CASSDPDSSYNSPLHF.

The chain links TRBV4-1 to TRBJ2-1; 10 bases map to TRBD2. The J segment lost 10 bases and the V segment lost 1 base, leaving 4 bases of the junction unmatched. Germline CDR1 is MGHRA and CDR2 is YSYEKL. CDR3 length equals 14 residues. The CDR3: CASSQVLAGIEQFF. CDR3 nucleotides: TGCGCCAGCAGCCAAGTACTAGCGGGAATAGAGCAGTTCTTC.

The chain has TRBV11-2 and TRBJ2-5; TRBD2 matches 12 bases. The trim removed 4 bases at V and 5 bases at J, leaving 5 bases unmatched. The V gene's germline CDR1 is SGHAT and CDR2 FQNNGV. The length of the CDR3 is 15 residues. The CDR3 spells CASSSTSGRQETQYF. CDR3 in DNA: TGTGCCAGCAGCTCGACTAGCGGGAGACAGGAGACCCAGTACTTC.

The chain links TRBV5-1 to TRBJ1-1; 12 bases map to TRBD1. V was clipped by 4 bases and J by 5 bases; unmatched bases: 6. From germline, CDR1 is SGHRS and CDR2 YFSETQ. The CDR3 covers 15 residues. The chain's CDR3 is CASSKEGQGATEAFF. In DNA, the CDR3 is TGCGCCAGCAGCAAAGAGGGACAGGGGGCTACTGAAGCTTTCTTT.

CDR3 loop: CASSPSTSGNSYEQYF. The CDR3 DNA reads as TGTGCCAGCAGCCCCTCCACTAGCGGGAATTCCTACGAGCAGTACTTC. The V call is TRBV5-4, the J call TRBJ2-7; TRBD2 matches 10 bases. The CDR3 is made up of 16 amino acids. CDR1 and CDR2 (germline): SGHNT, YYREEE (reference sequence). J was trimmed by 1 base and V by 4 bases; bases with no gene match: 8. The full variable domain, rest sourced from reference TRBV5-4 and TRBJ2-7, is ETGVTQSPTHLIKTRGQQVTLRCSSQSGHNTVSWYQQALGQGPQFIFQYYREEENGRGNFPPRFSGLQFPNYSSELNVNALELDDSALYLCASSPSTSGNSYEQYFGPGTRLTVT.

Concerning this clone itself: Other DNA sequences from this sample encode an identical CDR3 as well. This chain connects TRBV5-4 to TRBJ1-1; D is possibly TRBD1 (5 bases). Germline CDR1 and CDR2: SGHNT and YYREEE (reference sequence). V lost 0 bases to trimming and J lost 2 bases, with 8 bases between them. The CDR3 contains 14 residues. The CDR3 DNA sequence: TGTGCCAGCAGCTTGGTCGGGGGAAACACTGAAGCTTTCTTT. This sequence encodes CASSLVGGNTEAFF.

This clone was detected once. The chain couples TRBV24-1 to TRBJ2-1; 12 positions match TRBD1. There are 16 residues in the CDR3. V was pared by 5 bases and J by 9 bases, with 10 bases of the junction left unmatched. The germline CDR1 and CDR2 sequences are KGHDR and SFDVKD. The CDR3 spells CATSVGRDRGLPEQFF. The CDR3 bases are TGTGCCACCAGTGTCGGCCGGGACAGGGGGCTTCCTGAGCAGTTCTTC.

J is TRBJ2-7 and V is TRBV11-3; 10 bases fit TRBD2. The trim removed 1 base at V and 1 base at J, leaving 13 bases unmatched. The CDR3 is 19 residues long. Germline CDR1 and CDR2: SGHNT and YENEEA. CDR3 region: CASSLVVFLAGVRSYEQYV. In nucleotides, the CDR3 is TGTGCCAGCAGCTTAGTAGTTTTCCTAGCGGGAGTTCGATCCTACGAGCAGTACGTC.

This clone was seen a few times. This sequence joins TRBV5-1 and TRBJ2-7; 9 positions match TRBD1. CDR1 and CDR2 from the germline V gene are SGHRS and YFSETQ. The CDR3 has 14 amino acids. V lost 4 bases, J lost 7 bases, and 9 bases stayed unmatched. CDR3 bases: TGCGCCAGCAGCCGTTTACAGGGGGCGGGGGAGCAGTACTTC. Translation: CASSRLQGAGEQYF.

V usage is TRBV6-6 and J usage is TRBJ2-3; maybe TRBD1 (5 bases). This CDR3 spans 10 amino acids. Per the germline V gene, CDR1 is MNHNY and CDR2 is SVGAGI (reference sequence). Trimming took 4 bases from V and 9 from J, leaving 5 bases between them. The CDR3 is CASSSGTQYF. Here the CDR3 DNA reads TGTGCCAGCAGTTCAGGGACGCAGTATTTT.

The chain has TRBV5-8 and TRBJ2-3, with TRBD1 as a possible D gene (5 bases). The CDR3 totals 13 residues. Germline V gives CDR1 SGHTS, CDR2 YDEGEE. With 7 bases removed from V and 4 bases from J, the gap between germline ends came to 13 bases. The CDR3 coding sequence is TGTGCCAGCCCTAGGGGTGGAGCAGATACGCAGTATTTT. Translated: CASPRGGADTQYF.

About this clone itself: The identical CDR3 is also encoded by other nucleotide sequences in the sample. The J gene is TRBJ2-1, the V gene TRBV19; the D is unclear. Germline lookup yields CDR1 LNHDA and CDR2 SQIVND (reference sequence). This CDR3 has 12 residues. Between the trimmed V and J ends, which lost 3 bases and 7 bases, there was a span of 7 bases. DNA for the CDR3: TGTGCCAGTAGTATTGTCCCTAATGAGCAGTTCTTC. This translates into CASSIVPNEQFF.

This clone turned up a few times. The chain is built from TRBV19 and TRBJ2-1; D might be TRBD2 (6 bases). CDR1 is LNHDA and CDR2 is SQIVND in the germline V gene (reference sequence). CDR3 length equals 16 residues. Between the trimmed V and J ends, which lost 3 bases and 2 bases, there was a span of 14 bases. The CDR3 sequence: CASSMGQGGPYNEQFF. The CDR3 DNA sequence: TGTGCCAGTAGTATGGGGCAGGGAGGCCCCTACAATGAGCAGTTCTTC.

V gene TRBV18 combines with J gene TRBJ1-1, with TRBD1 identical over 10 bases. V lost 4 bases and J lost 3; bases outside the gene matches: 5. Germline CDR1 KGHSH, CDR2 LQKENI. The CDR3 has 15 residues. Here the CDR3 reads CASSLTGTGDTEAFF. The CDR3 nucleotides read TGTGCCAGCTCACTCACCGGGACAGGGGACACTGAAGCTTTCTTT.

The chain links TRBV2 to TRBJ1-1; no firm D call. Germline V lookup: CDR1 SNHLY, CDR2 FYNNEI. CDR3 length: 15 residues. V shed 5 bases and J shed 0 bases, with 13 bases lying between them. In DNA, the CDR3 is TGTGCCAGCAGTAGGTCCAGGCTCATGAACACTGAAGCTTTCTTT. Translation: CASSRSRLMNTEAFF.

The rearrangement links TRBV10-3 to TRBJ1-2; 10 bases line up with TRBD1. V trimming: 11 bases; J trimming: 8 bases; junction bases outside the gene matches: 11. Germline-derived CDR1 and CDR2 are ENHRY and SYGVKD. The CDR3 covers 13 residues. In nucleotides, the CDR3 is TGTGCCTCTGGACCGGGACAGGGGTGGGGCTACACCTTC. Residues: CASGPGQGWGYTF.

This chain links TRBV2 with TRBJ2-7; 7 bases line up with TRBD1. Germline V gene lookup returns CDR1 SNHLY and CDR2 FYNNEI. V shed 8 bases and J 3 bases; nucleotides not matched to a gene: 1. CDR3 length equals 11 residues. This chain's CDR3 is CASGTDYEQYV. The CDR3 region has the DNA TGTGCCAGCGGGACAGACTACGAGCAGTACGTC.

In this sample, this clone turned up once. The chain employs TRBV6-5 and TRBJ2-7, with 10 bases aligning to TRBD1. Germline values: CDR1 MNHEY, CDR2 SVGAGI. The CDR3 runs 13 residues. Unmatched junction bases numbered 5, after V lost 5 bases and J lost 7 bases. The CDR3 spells CASSPDRGREQYV. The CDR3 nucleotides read TGTGCCAGCAGTCCAGACAGGGGGCGAGAGCAGTACGTC.

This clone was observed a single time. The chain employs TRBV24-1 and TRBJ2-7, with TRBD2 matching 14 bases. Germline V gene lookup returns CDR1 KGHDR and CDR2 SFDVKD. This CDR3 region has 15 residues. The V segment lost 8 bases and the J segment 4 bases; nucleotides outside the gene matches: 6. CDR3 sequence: CATTGTSGRSYEQYF. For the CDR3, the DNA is TGTGCCACCACCGGGACTAGCGGGAGAAGTTACGAGCAGTACTTC.

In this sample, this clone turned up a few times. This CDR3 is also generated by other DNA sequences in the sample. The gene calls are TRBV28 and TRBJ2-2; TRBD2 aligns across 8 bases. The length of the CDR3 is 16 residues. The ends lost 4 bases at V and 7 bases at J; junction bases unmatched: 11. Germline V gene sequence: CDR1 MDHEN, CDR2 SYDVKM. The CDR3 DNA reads TGTGCCAGCAGTTCATATAGCGGGAATATTGGCGGGGAGCTGTTTTTT. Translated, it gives CASSSYSGNIGGELFF.

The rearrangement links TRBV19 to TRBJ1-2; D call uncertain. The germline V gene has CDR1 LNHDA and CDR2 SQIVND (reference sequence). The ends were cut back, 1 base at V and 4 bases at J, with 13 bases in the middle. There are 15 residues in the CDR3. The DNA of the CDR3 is TGTGCCAGTAGTATAGGCGTAGGGAGCGGCTATGGCTACACCTTC. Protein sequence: CASSIGVGSGYGYTF.

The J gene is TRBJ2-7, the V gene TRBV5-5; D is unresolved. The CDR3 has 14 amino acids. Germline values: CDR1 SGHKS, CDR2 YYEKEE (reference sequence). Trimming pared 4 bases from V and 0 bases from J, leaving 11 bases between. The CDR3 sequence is CASSLRLFSYEQYV. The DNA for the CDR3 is TGTGCCAGCAGCCTACGGTTATTCTCCTACGAGCAGTACGTC.